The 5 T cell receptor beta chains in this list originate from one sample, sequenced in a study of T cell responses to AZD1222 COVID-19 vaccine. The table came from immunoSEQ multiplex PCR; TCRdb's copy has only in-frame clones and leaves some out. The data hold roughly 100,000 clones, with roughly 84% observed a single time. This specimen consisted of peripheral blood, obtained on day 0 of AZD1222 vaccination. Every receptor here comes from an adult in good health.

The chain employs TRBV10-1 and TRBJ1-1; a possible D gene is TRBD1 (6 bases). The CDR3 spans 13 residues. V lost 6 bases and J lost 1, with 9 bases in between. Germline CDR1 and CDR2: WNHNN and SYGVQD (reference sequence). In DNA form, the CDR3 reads TGCGCCAGCAGCGGACAGACGAACACTGAAGCTTTCTTT. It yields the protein CASSGQTNTEAFF.

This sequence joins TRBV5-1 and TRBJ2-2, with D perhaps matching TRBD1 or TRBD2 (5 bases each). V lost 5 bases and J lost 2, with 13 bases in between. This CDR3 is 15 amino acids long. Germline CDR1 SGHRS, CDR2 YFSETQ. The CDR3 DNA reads TGCGCCAGCAGTCGGGGCAGACTTAACACCGGGGAGCTGTTTTTT. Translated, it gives CASSRGRLNTGELFF.

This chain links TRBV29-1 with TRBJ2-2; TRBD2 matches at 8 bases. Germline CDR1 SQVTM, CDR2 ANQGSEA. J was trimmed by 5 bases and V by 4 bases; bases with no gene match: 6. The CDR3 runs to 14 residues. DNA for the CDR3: TGCAGCGTTGCCAGCGGGAGCGGTACCGGGGAGCTGTTTTTT. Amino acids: CSVASGSGTGELFF.

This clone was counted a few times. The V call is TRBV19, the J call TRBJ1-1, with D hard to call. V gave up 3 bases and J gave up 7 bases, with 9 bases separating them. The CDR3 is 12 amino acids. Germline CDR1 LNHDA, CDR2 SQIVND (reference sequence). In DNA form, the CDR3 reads TGTGCCAGTAGTATGGCACGGCTTGAAGCTTTCTTT. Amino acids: CASSMARLEAFF.

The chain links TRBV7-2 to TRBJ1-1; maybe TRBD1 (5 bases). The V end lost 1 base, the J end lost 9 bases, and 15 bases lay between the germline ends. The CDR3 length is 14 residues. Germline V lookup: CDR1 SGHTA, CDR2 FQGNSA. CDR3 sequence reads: CASSLVGGASQAFF. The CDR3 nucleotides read TGTGCCAGCAGCTTAGTAGGAGGGGCAAGTCAAGCTTTCTTT.